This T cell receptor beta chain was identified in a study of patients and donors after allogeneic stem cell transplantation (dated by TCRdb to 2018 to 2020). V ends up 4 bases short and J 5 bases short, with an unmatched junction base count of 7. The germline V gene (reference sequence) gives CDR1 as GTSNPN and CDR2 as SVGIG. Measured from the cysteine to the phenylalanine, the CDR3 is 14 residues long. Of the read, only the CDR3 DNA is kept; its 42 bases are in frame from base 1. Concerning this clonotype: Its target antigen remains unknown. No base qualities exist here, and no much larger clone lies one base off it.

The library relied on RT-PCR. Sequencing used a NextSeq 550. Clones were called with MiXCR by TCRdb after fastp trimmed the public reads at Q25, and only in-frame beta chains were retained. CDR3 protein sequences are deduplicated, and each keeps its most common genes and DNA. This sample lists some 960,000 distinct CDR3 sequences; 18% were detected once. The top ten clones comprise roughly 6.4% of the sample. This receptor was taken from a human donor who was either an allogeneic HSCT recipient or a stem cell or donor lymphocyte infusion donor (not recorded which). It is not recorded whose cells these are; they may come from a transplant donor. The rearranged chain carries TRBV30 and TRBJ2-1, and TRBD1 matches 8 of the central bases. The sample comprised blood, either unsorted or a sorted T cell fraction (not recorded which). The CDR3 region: CAWTRDRRNNEQFF. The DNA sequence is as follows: TGTGCCTGGACTCGGGACAGGCGAAACAATGAGCAGTTCTTC.